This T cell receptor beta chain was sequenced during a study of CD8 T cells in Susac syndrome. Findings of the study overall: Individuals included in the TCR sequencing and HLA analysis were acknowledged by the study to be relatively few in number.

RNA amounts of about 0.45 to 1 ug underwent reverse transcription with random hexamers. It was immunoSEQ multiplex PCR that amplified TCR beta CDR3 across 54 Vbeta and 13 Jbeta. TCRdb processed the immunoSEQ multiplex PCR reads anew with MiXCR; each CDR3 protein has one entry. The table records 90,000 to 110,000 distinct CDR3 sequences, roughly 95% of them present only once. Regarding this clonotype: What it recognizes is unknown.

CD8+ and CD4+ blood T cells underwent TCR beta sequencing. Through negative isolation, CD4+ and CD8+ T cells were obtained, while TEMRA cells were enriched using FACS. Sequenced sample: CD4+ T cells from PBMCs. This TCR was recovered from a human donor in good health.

CDR3 region: CASSLALDRNTEAFF. CDR3 coding DNA: TGTGCCAGCAGCTTAGCGCTTGACAGGAACACTGAAGCTTTCTTT. The chain is built from TRBV7-9 and TRBJ1-1; possible D gene TRBD1, 5 bases. Germline V lookup: CDR1 SEHNR, CDR2 FQNEAQ (reference sequence). The CDR3 consists of 15 residues. The V and J ends lost 0 bases and 1 base respectively, with 9 bases between them.